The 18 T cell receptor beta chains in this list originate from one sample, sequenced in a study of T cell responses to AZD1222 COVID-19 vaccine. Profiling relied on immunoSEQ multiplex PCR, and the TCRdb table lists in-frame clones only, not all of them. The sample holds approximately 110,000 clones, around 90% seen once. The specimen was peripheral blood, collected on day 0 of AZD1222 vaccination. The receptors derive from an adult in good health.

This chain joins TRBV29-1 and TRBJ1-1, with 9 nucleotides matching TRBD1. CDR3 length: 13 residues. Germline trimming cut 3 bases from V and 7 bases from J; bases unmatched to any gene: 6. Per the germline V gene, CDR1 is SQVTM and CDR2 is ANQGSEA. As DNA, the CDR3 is TGCAGCGTTGATCCGACAGGGGGTGGTGAAGCTTTCTTT. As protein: CSVDPTGGGEAFF.

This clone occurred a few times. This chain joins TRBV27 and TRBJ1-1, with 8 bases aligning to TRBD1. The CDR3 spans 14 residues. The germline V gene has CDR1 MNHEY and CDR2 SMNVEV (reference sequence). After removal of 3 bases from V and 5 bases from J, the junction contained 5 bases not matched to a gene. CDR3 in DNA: TGTGCCAGCAGTTTGGCAGGGGGCATGACTGAAGCTTTCTTT. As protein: CASSLAGGMTEAFF.

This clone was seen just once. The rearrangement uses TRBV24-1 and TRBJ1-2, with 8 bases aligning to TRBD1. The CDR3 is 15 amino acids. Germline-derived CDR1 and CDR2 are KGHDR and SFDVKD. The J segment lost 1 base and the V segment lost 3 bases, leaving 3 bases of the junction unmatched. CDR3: CATSDLGQGNYGYTF. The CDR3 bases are TGTGCCACCAGTGATCTTGGACAGGGTAACTATGGCTACACCTTC.

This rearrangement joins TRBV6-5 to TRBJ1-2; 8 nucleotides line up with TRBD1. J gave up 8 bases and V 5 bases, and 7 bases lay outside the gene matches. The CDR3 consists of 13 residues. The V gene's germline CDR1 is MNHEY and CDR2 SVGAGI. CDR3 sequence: CASSLQGARGYTF. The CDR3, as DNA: TGTGCCAGCAGTCTTCAGGGGGCGCGGGGCTACACCTTC.

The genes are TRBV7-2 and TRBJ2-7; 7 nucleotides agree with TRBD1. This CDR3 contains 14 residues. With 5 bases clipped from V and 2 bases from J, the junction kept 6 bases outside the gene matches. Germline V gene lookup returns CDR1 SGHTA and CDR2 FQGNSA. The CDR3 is CASSTMDRPYEQYF. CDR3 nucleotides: TGTGCCAGCAGCACCATGGACAGGCCCTACGAGCAGTACTTC.

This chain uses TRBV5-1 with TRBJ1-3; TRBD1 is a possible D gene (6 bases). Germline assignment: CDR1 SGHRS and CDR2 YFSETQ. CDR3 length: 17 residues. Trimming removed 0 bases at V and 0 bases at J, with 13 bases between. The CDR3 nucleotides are TGCGCCAGCAGCTTGGGCGGACAGTCATTCTCTGGAAACACCATATATTTT. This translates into CASSLGGQSFSGNTIYF.

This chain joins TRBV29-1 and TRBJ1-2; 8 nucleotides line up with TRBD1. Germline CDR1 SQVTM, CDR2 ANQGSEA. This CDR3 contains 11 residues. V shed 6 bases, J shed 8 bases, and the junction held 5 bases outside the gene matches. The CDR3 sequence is CSVDRDSGYTF. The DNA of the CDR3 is TGCAGCGTGGACAGGGACTCCGGCTACACCTTC. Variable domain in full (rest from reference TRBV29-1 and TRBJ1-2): SAVISQKPSRDICQRGTSLTIQCQVDSQVTMMFWYRQQPGQSLTLIATANQGSEATYESGFVIDKFPISRPNLTFSTLTVSNMSPEDSSIYLCSVDRDSGYTFGSGTRLTVV.

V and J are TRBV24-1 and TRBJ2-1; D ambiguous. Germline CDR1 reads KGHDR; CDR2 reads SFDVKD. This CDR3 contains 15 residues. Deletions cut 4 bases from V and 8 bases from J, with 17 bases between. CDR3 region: CATSEPGHANYEQFF. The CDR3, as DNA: TGTGCCACCAGTGAACCGGGCCACGCTAATTATGAGCAGTTCTTC.

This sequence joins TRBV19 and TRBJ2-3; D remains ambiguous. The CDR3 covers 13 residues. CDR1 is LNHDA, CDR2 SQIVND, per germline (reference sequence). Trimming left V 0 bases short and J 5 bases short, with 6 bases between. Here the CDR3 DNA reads TGTGCCAGTAGTATAGATTCTGGAGATACGCAGTATTTT. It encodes CASSIDSGDTQYF.

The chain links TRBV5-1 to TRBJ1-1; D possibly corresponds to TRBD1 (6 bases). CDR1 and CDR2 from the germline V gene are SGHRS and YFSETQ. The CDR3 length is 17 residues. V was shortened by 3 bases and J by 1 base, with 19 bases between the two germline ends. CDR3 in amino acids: CASSSTPGGQGNTEAFF. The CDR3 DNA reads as TGCGCCAGCAGCTCTACCCCCGGGGGGCAGGGGAACACTGAAGCTTTCTTT. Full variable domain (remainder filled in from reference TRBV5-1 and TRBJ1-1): KAGVTQTPRYLIKTRGQQVTLSCSPISGHRSVSWYQQTPGQGLQFLFEYFSETQRNKGNFPGRFSGRQFSNSRSEMNVSTLELGDSALYLCASSSTPGGQGNTEAFFGQGTRLTVV.

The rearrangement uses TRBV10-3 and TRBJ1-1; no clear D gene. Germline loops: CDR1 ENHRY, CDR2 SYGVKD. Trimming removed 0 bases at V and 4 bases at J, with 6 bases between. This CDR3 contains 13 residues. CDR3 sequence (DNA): TGTGCCATCAGTGAGTCAAGGGTCACTGAAGCTTTCTTT. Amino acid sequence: CAISESRVTEAFF.

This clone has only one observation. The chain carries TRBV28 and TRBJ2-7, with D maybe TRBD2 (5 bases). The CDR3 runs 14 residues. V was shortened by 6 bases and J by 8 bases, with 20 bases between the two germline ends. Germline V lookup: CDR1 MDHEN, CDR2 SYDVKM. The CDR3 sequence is CASSLTSFEAKQYF. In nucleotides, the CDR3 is TGTGCCAGCAGCCTAACTAGTTTTGAGGCCAAGCAGTACTTC.

This chain's CDR3 is CASSLVSRGSLRISGNTIYF. The CDR3 nucleotides read TGCGCCAGCAGCTTGGTGTCCAGGGGGTCCTTAAGAATCTCTGGAAACACCATATATTTT. The chain has TRBV5-1 and TRBJ1-3, with 7 bases aligning to TRBD1. Unmatched junction bases numbered 15, after V lost 0 bases and J lost 0 bases. This CDR3 has 20 amino acids. Germline CDR1 SGHRS, CDR2 YFSETQ.

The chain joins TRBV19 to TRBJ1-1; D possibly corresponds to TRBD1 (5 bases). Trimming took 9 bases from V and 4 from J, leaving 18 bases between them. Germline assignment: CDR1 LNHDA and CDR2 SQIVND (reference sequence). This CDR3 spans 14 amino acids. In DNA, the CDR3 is TGTGCCAGCGAACCCGGGACGGTTGGCACTGAAGCTTTCTTT. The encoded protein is CASEPGTVGTEAFF. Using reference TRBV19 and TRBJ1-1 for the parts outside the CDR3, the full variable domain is DGGITQSPKYLFRKEGQNVTLSCEQNLNHDAMYWYRQDPGQGLRLIYYSQIVNDFQKGDIAEGYSVSREKKESFPLTVTSAQKNPTAFYLCASEPGTVGTEAFFGQGTRLTVV.

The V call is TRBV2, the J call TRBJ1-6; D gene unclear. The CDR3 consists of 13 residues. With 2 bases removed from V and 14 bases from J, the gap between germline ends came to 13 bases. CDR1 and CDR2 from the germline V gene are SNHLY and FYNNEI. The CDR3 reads CASSENWTGSLHF. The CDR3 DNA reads TGTGCCAGCAGTGAAAATTGGACGGGGTCCCTCCACTTT.

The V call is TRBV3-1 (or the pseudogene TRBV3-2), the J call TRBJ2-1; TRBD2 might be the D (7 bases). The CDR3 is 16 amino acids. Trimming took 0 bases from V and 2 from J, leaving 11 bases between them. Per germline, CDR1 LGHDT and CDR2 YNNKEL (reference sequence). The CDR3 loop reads CASSQEGGGPYNEQFF. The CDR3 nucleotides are TGTGCCAGCAGCCAAGAAGGGGGGGGCCCCTACAATGAGCAGTTCTTC.

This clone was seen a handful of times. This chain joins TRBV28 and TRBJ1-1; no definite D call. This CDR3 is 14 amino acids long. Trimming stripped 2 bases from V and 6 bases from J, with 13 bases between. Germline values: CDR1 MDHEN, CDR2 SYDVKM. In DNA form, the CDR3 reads TGTGCCAGCAGTTTAATGGGGAGGACCTCTGAAGCTTTCTTT. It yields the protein CASSLMGRTSEAFF. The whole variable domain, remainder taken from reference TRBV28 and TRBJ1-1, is DVKVTQSSRYLVKRTGEKVFLECVQDMDHENMFWYRQDPGLGLRLIYFSYDVKMKEKGDIPEGYSVSREKKERFSLILESASTNQTSMYLCASSLMGRTSEAFFGQGTRLTVV.

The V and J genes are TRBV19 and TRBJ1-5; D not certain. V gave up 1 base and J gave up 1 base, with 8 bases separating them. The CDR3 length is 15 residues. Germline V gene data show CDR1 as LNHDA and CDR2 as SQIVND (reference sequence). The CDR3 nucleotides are TGTGCCAGTAGTATAGCCGAAGGGAGCAATCAGCCCCAGCATTTT. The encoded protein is CASSIAEGSNQPQHF.